This T cell receptor (beta chain) was profiled in a study of cytomegalovirus exposure and HLA in healthy donors. Points on this clone: Its antigen is currently unknown.

The junction had 10 bases not matched to a gene; V was cut back by 1 base and J by 11 bases. The germline V gene has CDR1 MNHNS and CDR2 SASEGT. The CDR3 consists of 14 residues. The PCR employed 60 Vbeta primers together with 13 Jbeta primers. Clones were read by immunoSEQ multiplex PCR, and TCRdb kept only the in-frame ones, dropping some. The sample holds roughly 150,000 clones, roughly 62% seen once. Study findings and constraints: A missense variant in DCLRE1C was later tied to TCR beta V- and J-gene trimming.

The V and J genes are TRBV6-1 and TRBJ1-1, with 7 bases that match TRBD1. This receptor was taken from a man between 60 and 75 years old in good health and CMV-seronegative. Sample: PBMCs. The CDR3: CASSEGAGGLRAFF. The CDR3 DNA reads TGTGCCAGCAGTGAAGGGGCAGGGGGATTACGGGCTTTCTTT.